This T cell receptor (beta chain) was found in a study of blood T cell repertoires in COVID-19. Assay used: immunoSEQ multiplex PCR; TCRdb lists only in-frame clones, some missing. Here the sample spans over 150,000 clones, roughly nine tenths being singletons. Source material: peripheral blood. The TCR sequence derives from a man aged 18 to 30 who had recovered from COVID-19.

The CDR3 DNA sequence: TGTGCCAGCAGCTTCCGGGTGGACTATGGCTACACCTTC. Protein: CASSFRVDYGYTF. The rearrangement uses TRBV5-5 and TRBJ1-2; D gene unclear. The CDR3 loop spans 13 amino acids. V gave up 2 bases and J gave up 3 bases, with 8 bases separating them. Germline lookup yields CDR1 SGHKS and CDR2 YYEKEE (reference sequence). The full variable domain, rest sourced from reference TRBV5-5 and TRBJ1-2, is DAGVTQSPTHLIKTRGQQVTLRCSPISGHKSVSWYQQVLGQGPQFIFQYYEKEERGRGNFPDRFSARQFPNYSSELNVNALLLGDSALYLCASSFRVDYGYTFGSGTRLTVV.